This TCR beta chain was identified in a study of CD8 T cells in Susac syndrome. Findings of the study overall: The study's TCR sequencing and HLA analysis drew on a certain number of individuals. That number was acknowledged as relatively small.

The table lists this clonotype with a count of one. Its cognate antigen is unknown. Trimming took off 7 bases at V and 0 bases at J, with 26 bases between the two ends. CDR1 is SGHRS, CDR2 YFSETQ, per germline. The CDR3 consists of 19 residues. Random hexamers were used to reverse transcribe an amount of roughly 0.45 to 1 ug RNA. An immunoSEQ multiplex PCR amplified TCR beta CDR3 over 54 Vbeta and 13 Jbeta. From the immunoSEQ multiplex PCR reads, TCRdb called clonotypes with MiXCR, one entry per CDR3 protein. This sample has 130,000 or so distinct CDR3 sequences, with 75% to 90% found just once. The sequence came from a human donor with multiple sclerosis. The specimen sequenced was CD8+ T cells from PBMCs. The J gene is TRBJ1-3, the V gene TRBV5-1, with D perhaps matching TRBD1 (6 bases). DNA of the CDR3: TGCGCCAGCTGTCGCGGGACAATCCCCCCTTTTTCCTCTGGAAACACCATATATTTT. Amino acids: CASCRGTIPPFSSGNTIYF.